This T cell receptor beta chain emerged from a study of CD8+CD57+ T cells in acquired aplastic anemia. As for the study in general: CD4+ and CD8+ cells, once sorted, gave DNA averaging 3.2 ug.

An expansion of CD8+CD57+ cells by flow cytometry had been shown in patients chosen for sequencing. Severe acquired aplastic anemia was the diagnosis recorded for all patients. In the case of this clonotype: Its antigen remains unidentified.

The template for TCR beta VDJ and CDR3 sequence profiling was genomic DNA. In TCRdb, the reads were re-called with MiXCR into one record per CDR3 protein. The sample yields 250,000 to 300,000 distinct CDR3 sequences, under 65% seen once. Study-level points and caveats: Found in both controls and patients were approximately 30 CD8+ CDR3 sequences.

Sequencing input: sorted CD4+, CD8+, or CD8+CD57+ T cells (not recorded which) from PBMCs. The TCR originated in a human donor with aplastic anemia.

The CDR3 DNA sequence: TGTGCCAGCAGCGTAGACGGCGGGAGCTCCTATAATTCACCCCTCCACTTT. Its protein is CASSVDGGSSYNSPLHF. The J gene is TRBJ1-6, the V gene TRBV9; D not resolved. Trimming removed 0 bases at V and 0 bases at J, with 10 bases between. CDR3 size: 17 residues. Germline V CDR1 and CDR2: SGDLS, YYNGEE.